Described below is a single TCR beta chain sequence and its context. It lacks a known antigen. Base qualities are not at hand, and no much larger clone is one base apart. TCR libraries were generated with the immunoSEQ multiplex PCR assay, using TCR-beta and/or TCR-alpha/delta assays for each sample. Amplified TCR libraries were sequenced on the Illumina high-throughput platform. The published analysis was carried out like this. Clustering and dimensionality reduction were performed using pairwise TCRdist distances among GMM-specific receptors from ex vivo sorted or in vitro expanded T cells. Each clinical repertoire received a mean NN-distance score, defined as the average TCRdist to the nearest 10% of tetramer-positive reference sequences. GEM TCR motif frequency was calculated as the fraction of unique TCRs that matched known GEM sequences in V/J usage and CDR3 length. Linear discriminant analysis with leave-one-out cross-validation, implemented in scikit-learn, was used to classify active tuberculosis. In its TCRdb copy, this immuneACCESS table keeps in-frame sequences only and misses some clones. Where compared with another copy, unresolved V genes explain less than half of these, and the others have no known cause. V and J calls and clone size are given by that table; D and trimming were obtained from the DNA. The sample contains tens of thousands of clones, just over 90% of them found a single time. Just under 5% of the sample comes from the top ten.

This entry comes from a study of T cells in tuberculosis (dated by TCRdb to between 2017 and 2018). In the study overall: In the study, CD1B tetramers and high-throughput TCR immunosequencing were combined to characterize T cells specific for the mycobacterial lipid antigen glucose monomycolate (GMM). A South African clinical cohort compared IGRA-negative adolescents, IGRA-positive adolescents with latent tuberculosis and adults with active tuberculosis, more than 9 per group.

At study entry, a tuberculin skin test and the QuantiFERON-TB GOLD In-Tube IGRA were used to screen adolescents for latent tuberculosis infection. Immunosequencing was performed on unsorted cryopreserved PBMC and covered around 91,000 T cells per clinical donor on average. Eleven high schools in the Worcester region of the Western Cape, South Africa, served as enrollment sites for adolescents aged 12 to 18 years. Ten M. tuberculosis-infected and some 10 uninfected adolescents were selected with matching for age and sex. PBMC from adolescents were isolated by density centrifugation from freshly drawn heparinized blood and then cryopreserved. Paper-wide results and their limitations: Using GEM motif frequencies, a classifier achieved around 70% accuracy, whereas a classifier built on the diverse GMM-specific repertoire got to under 90% accuracy (AUROC about 0.9). Clinical samples were selected based on which cryopreserved specimens were available, and the active tuberculosis cases were adults whereas the controls were adolescents. The smaller NN-distances in active tuberculosis patients were driven in part by shorter CDR3-alpha lengths, while the difference seen for TCR-beta was not statistically significant. Compared with IGRA-negative controls, TCR-alpha repertoires from active tuberculosis had smaller mean NN-distances to GMM-specific TCRs, which suggests that these TCRs underwent clonal expansion.

The CDR3 runs 16 residues from the cysteine to the phenylalanine. Only the CDR3 portion is preserved as DNA: 48 bases, with reading frame beginning at the first base. V loses 4 bases at its end and J loses 0 bases; junction bases beyond the gene matches: 9. The germline V gene supplies CDR1 SGHRS and CDR2 YFSETQ. Sequencing was carried out using PBMCs. This receptor was obtained from a donor aged 10-30 years with latent tuberculosis or without tuberculosis infection. The chain links TRBV5-1 with TRBJ2-7; TRBD1 aligns with 8 central bases. At the DNA level, the sequence is TGCGCCAGCAGCCCCCTGACAGGGGAAAGCTCCTACGAGCAGTACTTC. This sequence encodes CASSPLTGESSYEQYF.